The 16 T cell receptor beta chains below were found in one sample sequenced in a study of blood T cell repertoires in COVID-19. Clones were sequenced by immunoSEQ multiplex PCR, and TCRdb holds only the in-frame ones, with some missing. Seen here are about 15,000 clones, approximately 80% observed once, and the top ten hold approximately 23%. The sequenced material came from peripheral blood. Receptor source: a man between 60 and 70 years old with active or convalescent COVID-19.

In this sample, this clone turned up once. V and J are TRBV10-3 and TRBJ1-1; the D gene is possibly TRBD1 (6 bases). The CDR3 spans 14 residues. CDR1 is ENHRY, CDR2 SYGVKD, per germline. V lost 0 bases to trimming and J lost 1 base, with 6 bases between them. This chain's CDR3 is CAISESTGNTEAFF. The CDR3 bases are TGTGCCATCAGTGAGTCGACAGGGAACACTGAAGCTTTCTTT.

The chain couples TRBV19 to TRBJ2-1; 11 positions match TRBD2. Germline CDR1 reads LNHDA; CDR2 reads SQIVND (reference sequence). The CDR3 sequence is 14 residues long. CDR3 sequence: CVILAGEGVNEQFF. In DNA form, the CDR3 reads TGTGTCATACTAGCGGGAGAGGGGGTCAATGAGCAGTTCTTC.

V and J are TRBV7-8 and TRBJ2-3, with D perhaps TRBD2 (5 bases). Germline loops: CDR1 SGHVS, CDR2 FQNEAQ. V was trimmed by 8 bases and J by 2 bases, leaving 20 bases between them. There are 16 residues in the CDR3. The CDR3 region is CASRESVGVLTDTQYF. The CDR3 DNA follows: TGTGCCAGCCGAGAGTCCGTCGGGGTTCTCACAGATACGCAGTATTTT. The full variable domain, its missing parts supplied by reference TRBV7-8 and TRBJ2-3, is GAGVSQSPRYKVAKRGQDVALRCDPISGHVSLFWYQQALGQGPEFLTYFQNEAQLDKSGLPSDRFFAERPEGSVSTLKIQRTQQEDSAVYLCASRESVGVLTDTQYFGPGTRLTVL.

The DNA of the CDR3 is TGTGCCAGCAGTCCCCGATCGACACCCTACGAGCAGTACTTC. Its protein product is CASSPRSTPYEQYF. The chain joins TRBV27 to TRBJ2-7; D unclear. CDR1 and CDR2 from the germline V gene are MNHEY and SMNVEV (reference sequence). This CDR3 has 14 amino acids. Trimming removed 5 bases from V and 2 bases from J, with 13 bases in between.

This rearrangement joins TRBV7-3 to TRBJ2-3; 10 nucleotides line up with TRBD2. With 3 bases clipped from V and 5 bases from J, the junction kept 5 bases outside the gene matches. This CDR3 has 15 residues. Germline V lookup: CDR1 SGHTA, CDR2 FQGTGA. The CDR3, as DNA: TGTGCCAGCAGCTTCACAGCGGGAGGGGGAGATACGCAGTATTTT. Its translation: CASSFTAGGGDTQYF.

This chain connects TRBV28 to TRBJ2-2, with TRBD1 identical over 8 bases. The CDR3 has 16 residues. Germline CDR1 is MDHEN and CDR2 is SYDVKM. V dropped 6 bases and J dropped 4; count of bases not matched to a gene: 10. CDR3: CASSSGQGLGTGELFF. The DNA for the CDR3 is TGTGCCAGCAGCTCCGGACAGGGATTGGGCACCGGGGAGCTGTTTTTT.

The rearrangement joins TRBV5-1 to TRBJ1-1, with TRBD1 matching over 8 bases. The CDR3 loop spans 13 amino acids. Unmatched junction bases numbered 8, after V lost 2 bases and J lost 11 bases. Germline values: CDR1 SGHRS, CDR2 YFSETQ. The CDR3 loop reads CASSFGQQGVAFF. CDR3 in DNA: TGCGCCAGCAGCTTCGGACAACAGGGGGTTGCTTTCTTT. The entire variable domain, with the rest obtained from reference TRBV5-1 and TRBJ1-1, is as follows: KAGVTQTPRYLIKTRGQQVTLSCSPISGHRSVSWYQQTPGQGLQFLFEYFSETQRNKGNFPGRFSGRQFSNSRSEMNVSTLELGDSALYLCASSFGQQGVAFFGQGTRLTVV.

The chain is built from TRBV6-5 and TRBJ1-6; D perhaps matches TRBD1 (6 bases). This CDR3 has 14 amino acids. V lost 6 bases, J lost 6 bases, and 12 bases lay in between. Germline V gene sequence: CDR1 MNHEY, CDR2 SVGAGI. The CDR3 region has the DNA TGTGCCAGCAGGAACGTGGACAGTAATTCACCCCTCCACTTT. This gives the protein CASRNVDSNSPLHF.

This chain connects TRBV19 to TRBJ2-4; 11 positions match TRBD1. V lost 8 bases to trimming and J lost 7 bases; unmatched junction nucleotides: 7. Germline loops: CDR1 LNHDA, CDR2 SQIVND (reference sequence). The CDR3 totals 14 residues. CDR3 nucleotides: TGTGCCAGTGACCCGGGACAGGGGGAGAACATTCAGTACTTC. The encoded protein is CASDPGQGENIQYF. Looking up the rest from reference TRBV19 and TRBJ2-4 gives the full variable domain: DGGITQSPKYLFRKEGQNVTLSCEQNLNHDAMYWYRQDPGQGLRLIYYSQIVNDFQKGDIAEGYSVSREKKESFPLTVTSAQKNPTAFYLCASDPGQGENIQYFGAGTRLSVL.

The chain recombines TRBV3-1 (or the pseudogene TRBV3-2) with TRBJ2-1, with D unresolved. The germline CDR1 and CDR2 sequences are LGHDT and YNNKEL (reference sequence). Trimming stripped 1 base from V and 5 bases from J, with 6 bases between. The CDR3 sequence is 13 residues long. The CDR3 spells CASSQARNNEQFF. CDR3 nucleotide sequence: TGTGCCAGCAGCCAAGCGCGGAACAATGAGCAGTTCTTC.

The V and J genes are TRBV27 and TRBJ2-1, with 14 bases that match TRBD2. Trimming cost V 6 bases and J 6 bases; bases outside gene matches: 10. The CDR3 is 17 residues long. CDR1 and CDR2 (germline): MNHEY, SMNVEV (reference sequence). The CDR3 DNA reads as TGTGCCAGCAGCCCGACTAGCGGGGGGGCAAGGGGCAATGAGCAGTTCTTC. It yields the protein CASSPTSGGARGNEQFF.

There are a few counts of this clone. The gene calls are TRBV18 and TRBJ1-1; D perhaps matches TRBD1 (6 bases). V gave up 6 bases and J gave up 1 base, with 6 bases separating them. CDR3 length: 12 amino acids. Germline loops: CDR1 KGHSH, CDR2 LQKENI. DNA for the CDR3: TGTGCCAGCTCGGACAGGAACACTGAAGCTTTCTTT. Its protein product is CASSDRNTEAFF.

This chain joins TRBV30 and TRBJ2-1; 9 bases line up with TRBD2. This CDR3 has 14 residues. Germline-derived CDR1 and CDR2 are GTSNPN and SVGIG (reference sequence). After removal of 1 base from V and 4 bases from J, the junction contained 2 bases not matched to a gene. The CDR3 nucleotides read TGTGCCTGGAGTGAGCTAGCGGGGTACAATGAGCAGTTCTTC. This codes for CAWSELAGYNEQFF.

The chain has TRBV7-9 and TRBJ2-7, with D possibly TRBD2 on 5 matching bases. Trimming shortened V by 5 bases and J by 6 bases, and 11 bases separated the two germline ends. This CDR3 is built from 12 residues. From germline, CDR1 is SEHNR and CDR2 FQNEAQ (reference sequence). For the CDR3, the DNA is TGTGCCAGCAGCATCAGGACTGGCGAGCAGTACTTC. This encodes CASSIRTGEQYF.

This clone showed up just a few times. V gene TRBV9 combines with J gene TRBJ1-1; tentative D call: TRBD1 (6 bases). The V gene lost 0 bases and the J gene lost 11 bases, with 14 bases spanning the gap. The germline V gene has CDR1 SGDLS and CDR2 YYNGEE. The CDR3 is 13 residues long. The CDR3 DNA follows: TGTGCCAGCAGCGTAGGACAGACAGGTCTGGCTTTCTTT. Residues: CASSVGQTGLAFF.

This rearrangement joins TRBV28 to TRBJ1-3, with D tentatively TRBD1 (5 bases). The V gene's germline CDR1 is MDHEN and CDR2 SYDVKM. The ends were cut back, 7 bases at V and 4 bases at J, with 14 bases in the middle. CDR3 length: 14 amino acids. As DNA, the CDR3 is TGTGCCAGCACTTACCAGGGAAGAGGAAACACCATATATTTT. Amino acid sequence: CASTYQGRGNTIYF.